These T cell receptor beta chains were read from a single sample in a study of CD8+CD57+ T cells in acquired aplastic anemia. Each CDR3 protein gets one entry after TCRdb re-called the reads with MiXCR. This sample has around 200,000 distinct CDR3 sequences, with roughly 50% found just once. Sequenced material: sorted CD4+, CD8+, or CD8+CD57+ T cells (not recorded which) from PBMCs. The receptors derive from a human donor with aplastic anemia. Each CDR3 is given with its conserved first and last residue. Each record gives: D gene, V gene, J gene, clone size, CDR3 protein, CDR3 DNA. A D gene is named only where the DNA matches it firmly. Where a row states a size, it is once, few, many or the class of an expanded clone; other rows omit it.

-	TRBV2	TRBJ2-2	-	CASRVDLRNTGELFF	TGTGCCAGCAGAGTGGACCTCCGGAACACCGGGGAGCTGTTTTTT
-	TRBV2	TRBJ1-1	-	CATTGFRNTEAFF	TGTGCCACCACAGGGTTTCGGAACACTGAAGCTTTCTTT
TRBD1	TRBV19	TRBJ2-7	-	CASSMVRTGGRYEQYF	TGTGCCAGTAGTATGGTACGGACAGGGGGCAGGTACGAGCAGTACTTC
-	TRBV14	TRBJ1-5	once	CASSEGRQPQHF	TGTGCCAGCAGTGAAGGACGGCAGCCCCAGCATTTT
-	TRBV20-1	TRBJ1-1	many	CSARGWTGEAFF	TGCAGTGCTAGAGGATGGACCGGGGAGGCTTTCTTT
-	TRBV28	TRBJ2-3	few	CATTGGGPPHTQYF	TGTGCCACCACTGGGGGCGGACCGCCACATACGCAGTATTTT
-	TRBV7-6	TRBJ2-5	many	CASSIGSRGTQYF	TGTGCCAGCAGCATCGGGTCCCGTGGGACCCAGTACTTC
-	TRBV20-1	TRBJ1-2	-	CSAGGTASNYGYTF	TGCAGCGCGGGGGGGACCGCTTCTAACTATGGCTACACCTTC
TRBD2	TRBV3-1	TRBJ2-3	-	CASSQVAGGQITQYF	TGTGCCAGCAGCCAAGTAGCGGGGGGGCAAATCACGCAGTATTTT
TRBD1	TRBV7-8	TRBJ1-6	-	CASSAGQGYNSPLHF	TGTGCCAGCAGTGCCGGACAGGGCTATAATTCACCCCTCCACTTT
-	TRBV3-1	TRBJ1-1	-	CASSQDQGSTEAFF	TGTGCCAGCAGCCAAGATCAGGGATCCACTGAAGCTTTCTTT
-	TRBV7-6	TRBJ2-2	many	CASSLAGGRGGELFF	TGTGCCAGCAGCTTAGCGGGAGGTCGGGGCGGGGAGCTGTTTTTT
TRBD2	TRBV29-1	TRBJ2-1	-	CSVTGDYYNEQFF	TGCAGCGTGACGGGGGACTATTACAATGAGCAGTTCTTC
TRBD2	TRBV2	TRBJ2-1	-	CASSKSGGIYNEQFF	TGTGCCAGCAGTAAAAGCGGGGGGATCTACAATGAGCAGTTCTTC
-	TRBV15	TRBJ2-1	few	CATKGMSGLANEQFF	TGTGCCACCAAAGGGATGTCGGGACTGGCAAATGAGCAGTTCTTC
-	TRBV6-5	TRBJ1-5	many	CASSYSRDQPQHF	TGTGCCAGCAGTTACAGCAGGGATCAGCCCCAGCATTTT
-	TRBV29-1	TRBJ2-3	many	CSVEGRGATDTQYF	TGCAGCGTTGAAGGGAGGGGGGCCACAGATACGCAGTATTTT
-	TRBV2	TRBJ1-5	-	CASSLPAEGQPQHF	TGTGCCAGCAGCCTACCAGCAGAGGGTCAGCCCCAGCATTTT
-	TRBV20-1	TRBJ2-1	many	CSARGPRQGVSGMNEQFF	TGCAGTGCTAGAGGCCCAAGGCAGGGGGTTAGCGGGATGAATGAGCAGTTCTTC
TRBD2	TRBV6-1	TRBJ2-3	many	CASTVSGILTDTQYF	TGTGCCAGCACCGTGAGCGGGATCCTCACAGATACGCAGTATTTT
-	TRBV6-5	TRBJ1-5	many	CASSYSGDGNQPQHF	TGTGCCAGCAGTTACTCAGGGGATGGGAATCAGCCCCAGCATTTT
TRBD1	TRBV12-3/TRBV12-4	TRBJ2-3	-	CASTPIPPGQGVTRDTQYF	TGTGCCAGCACCCCGATACCCCCGGGACAGGGGGTTACACGGGATACGCAGTATTTT
-	TRBV7-6	TRBJ1-1	-	CASSSGPNTEAFF	TGTGCCAGCAGCTCGGGTCCGAACACTGAAGCTTTCTTT
-	TRBV20-1	TRBJ2-7	-	CSAVRRESSYEQYF	TGCAGTGCTGTGCGTAGGGAGAGCTCCTACGAGCAGTACTTC
-	TRBV12-3/TRBV12-4	TRBJ1-5	many	CASAVTPQPQHF	TGTGCCAGCGCGGTGACACCGCAGCCCCAGCATTTT
TRBD2	TRBV4-1	TRBJ2-5	-	CASSQGLAGGQTQYF	TGCGCCAGCAGCCAAGGGCTAGCGGGAGGACAGACCCAGTACTTC
-	TRBV15	TRBJ1-2	-	CATSGRPNYGYTF	TGTGCCACCAGCGGAAGACCTAACTATGGCTACACCTTC
-	TRBV9	TRBJ2-2	once	CASSSRGGHGELFF	TGTGCCAGCAGCTCGCGAGGGGGTCACGGGGAGCTGTTTTTT
TRBD1	TRBV29-1	TRBJ1-2	few	CSVWTGGGYTF	TGCAGCGTTTGGACAGGGGGTGGCTACACCTTC
-	TRBV19	TRBJ1-1	-	CASSIRGTEAFF	TGTGCCAGTAGTATCAGGGGTACTGAAGCTTTCTTT
TRBD1	TRBV18	TRBJ1-2	-	CASSLQRDRGGCTF	TGTGCCAGCTCACTCCAGCGGGACAGGGGGGGCTGCACCTTC
-	TRBV7-9	TRBJ1-1	few	CASSLVNTEAFF	TGTGCCAGCAGCTTAGTGAACACTGAAGCTTTCTTT
TRBD2	TRBV19	TRBJ2-7	-	CASSTGGLAGGRAYEQYF	TGTGCCAGTTCCACTGGGGGACTAGCGGGAGGCCGCGCCTACGAGCAGTACTTC
-	TRBV10-3	TRBJ2-5	once	CASSYGSGNQPQYF	TGTGCCAGCAGTTACGGTTCAGGGAATCAGCCCCAGTACTTC
-	TRBV10-3	TRBJ2-7	many	CAIQAGGYEQYF	TGTGCCATCCAGGCAGGGGGGTACGAGCAGTACTTC
-	TRBV19	TRBJ2-7	-	CASRATGKTSEQYF	TGTGCCAGTAGAGCGACAGGCAAAACCTCCGAGCAGTACTTC
-	TRBV20-1	TRBJ1-1	few	CSATVMGDTEASF	TGCAGTGCTACCGTAATGGGGGACACTGAAGCTTCCTTT
-	TRBV7-6	TRBJ2-5	-	CASSYEQETQYF	TGTGCCAGCAGCTACGAACAAGAGACCCAGTACTTC
-	TRBV15	TRBJ2-1	many	CATSRGTIPNEQFF	TGTGCCACCAGCAGAGGAACTATACCCAATGAGCAGTTCTTC
-	TRBV15	TRBJ2-1	-	CATSLSGVYEQFF	TGTGCCACCAGCTTAAGTGGGGTCTATGAGCAGTTCTTC
-	TRBV20-1	TRBJ1-1	-	CSAREDTEAFF	TGCAGTGCTAGAGAGGACACTGAAGCTTTCTTT
-	TRBV7-6	TRBJ2-1	-	CASSFIHNEQFF	TGTGCCAGCAGTTTTATTCACAATGAGCAGTTCTTC
-	TRBV4-3	TRBJ2-3	many	CASSRLGQSTDTQYF	TGCGCCAGCAGCCGGTTGGGGCAGAGCACAGATACGCAGTATTTT
TRBD1	TRBV30	TRBJ2-7	few	CAWDRASGEQYF	TGTGCCTGGGACAGGGCTTCCGGAGAGCAGTACTTC
-	TRBV12-3/TRBV12-4	TRBJ2-3	many	CASSLGGGTDTQYF	TGTGCCAGCAGCTTAGGCGGGGGCACAGATACGCAGTATTTT
TRBD2	TRBV20-1	TRBJ2-7	-	CSARGLASHEQYF	TGCAGTGCTAGAGGACTAGCATCCCATGAGCAGTACTTC
TRBD1	TRBV2	TRBJ2-3	-	CASRDRGRDTQYF	TGTGCCAGCAGGGACAGGGGGAGGGATACGCAGTATTTT
-	TRBV11-2	TRBJ2-3	many	CASSLSAVGPVTDTQYF	TGTGCCAGCAGCTTATCAGCAGTAGGGCCAGTCACAGATACGCAGTATTTT
-	TRBV28	TRBJ2-7	few	CASSFPFKGFLPEQYF	TGTGCCAGCAGTTTCCCTTTCAAGGGGTTCTTACCCGAGCAGTACTTC
-	TRBV7-9	TRBJ1-1	few	CASSLIQTEAFF	TGTGCCAGCAGCTTAATACAGACTGAAGCTTTCTTT
-	TRBV24-1	TRBJ2-3	-	CATRKGLGDTQYF	TGTGCCACCAGAAAGGGCCTAGGGGATACGCAGTATTTT
TRBD1	TRBV29-1	TRBJ2-1	-	CSSRPGTGVYNEQFF	TGCAGCTCTCGTCCCGGGACAGGGGTATACAATGAGCAGTTCTTC
-	TRBV20-1	TRBJ2-1	many	CSARALGGGLYNEQFF	TGCAGTGCTAGAGCCCTGGGAGGGGGCCTCTACAATGAGCAGTTCTTC
-	TRBV3-1	TRBJ1-1	few	CASSRARGLNTEAFF	TGTGCCAGCAGCCGGGCCCGGGGGCTGAACACTGAAGCTTTCTTT